This TCR beta chain was recovered during a study of memory CD4+ T cells and cytomegalovirus serostatus. The repertoire was sequenced with immunoSEQ multiplex PCR; TCRdb's copy has only in-frame clones and lacks some. This table holds under 55,000 clones, 60% to 85% found once. Germline V gene sequence: CDR1 SGHTA, CDR2 FQGTGA. The CDR3 sequence is 15 residues long. V dropped 1 base and J dropped 1; count of bases not matched to a gene: 3. The sort gate was single viable CD3+CD4+CD8-CD45RO+ cells for memory CD4+ T cells. The V and J genes are TRBV7-3 and TRBJ2-7, with TRBD1 matching over 8 bases. The specimen was memory CD4+ T cells from blood. This TCR was recovered from an adult in good health and CMV-seropositive. The CDR3 bases are TGTGCCAGCAGCTTAAGGGGACAGGAGTCCTACGAGCAGTACTTC. Its protein is CASSLRGQESYEQYF.